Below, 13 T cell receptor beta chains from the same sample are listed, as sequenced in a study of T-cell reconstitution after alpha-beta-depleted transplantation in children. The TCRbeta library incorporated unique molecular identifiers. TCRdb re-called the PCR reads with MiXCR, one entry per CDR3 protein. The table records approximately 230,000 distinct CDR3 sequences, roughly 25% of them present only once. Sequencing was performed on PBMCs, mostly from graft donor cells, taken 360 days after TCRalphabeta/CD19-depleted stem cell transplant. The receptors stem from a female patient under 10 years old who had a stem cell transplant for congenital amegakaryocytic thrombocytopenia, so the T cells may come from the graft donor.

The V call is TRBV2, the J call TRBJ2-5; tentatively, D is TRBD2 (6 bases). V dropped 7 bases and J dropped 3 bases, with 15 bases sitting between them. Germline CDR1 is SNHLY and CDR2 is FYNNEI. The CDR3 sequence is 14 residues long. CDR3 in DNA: TGTGCCAGCAAAATGAGCGGGCCCAAAGAGACCCAGTACTTC. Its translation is CASKMSGPKETQYF.

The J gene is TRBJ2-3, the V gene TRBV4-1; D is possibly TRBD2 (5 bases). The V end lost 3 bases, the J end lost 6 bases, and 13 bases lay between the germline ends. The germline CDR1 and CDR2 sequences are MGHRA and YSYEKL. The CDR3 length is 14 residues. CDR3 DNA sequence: TGCGCCAGCAGCCATGATCTAGCTGCGGATACGCAGTATTTT. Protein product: CASSHDLAADTQYF.

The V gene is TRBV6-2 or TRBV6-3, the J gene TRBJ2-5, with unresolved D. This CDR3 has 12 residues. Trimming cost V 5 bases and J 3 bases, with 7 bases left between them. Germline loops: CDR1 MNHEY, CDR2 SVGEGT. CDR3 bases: TGTGCCAGCAGTCAAACTAAAGAGACCCAGTACTTC. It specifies CASSQTKETQYF.

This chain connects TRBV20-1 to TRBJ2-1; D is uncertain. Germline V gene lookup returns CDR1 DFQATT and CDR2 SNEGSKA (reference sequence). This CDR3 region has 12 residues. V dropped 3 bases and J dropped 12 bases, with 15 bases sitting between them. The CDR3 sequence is CSASRRAFGQFF. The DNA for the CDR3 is TGCAGTGCTAGTCGTCGAGCATTCGGGCAGTTCTTC.

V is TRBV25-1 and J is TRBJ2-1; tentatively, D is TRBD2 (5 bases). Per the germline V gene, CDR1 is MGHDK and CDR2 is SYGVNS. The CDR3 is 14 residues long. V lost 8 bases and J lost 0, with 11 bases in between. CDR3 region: CASSRASSYNEQFF. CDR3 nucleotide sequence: TGTGCCAGCTCGAGGGCTAGCTCCTACAATGAGCAGTTCTTC.

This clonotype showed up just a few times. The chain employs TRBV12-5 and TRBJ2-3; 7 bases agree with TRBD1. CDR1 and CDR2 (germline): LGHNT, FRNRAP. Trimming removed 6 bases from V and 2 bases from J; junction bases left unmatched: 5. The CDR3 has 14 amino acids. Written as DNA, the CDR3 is TGTGCTAGTGGCCTACAGGGGTACACAGATACGCAGTATTTT. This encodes CASGLQGYTDTQYF.

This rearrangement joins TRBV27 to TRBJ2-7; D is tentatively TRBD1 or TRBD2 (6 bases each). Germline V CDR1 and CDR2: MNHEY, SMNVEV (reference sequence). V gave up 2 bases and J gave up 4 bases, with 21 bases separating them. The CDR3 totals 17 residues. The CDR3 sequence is CASSLNSGGPHPYEQYF. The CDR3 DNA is TGTGCCAGCAGTTTAAACTCTGGGGGGCCCCACCCTTACGAGCAGTACTTC.

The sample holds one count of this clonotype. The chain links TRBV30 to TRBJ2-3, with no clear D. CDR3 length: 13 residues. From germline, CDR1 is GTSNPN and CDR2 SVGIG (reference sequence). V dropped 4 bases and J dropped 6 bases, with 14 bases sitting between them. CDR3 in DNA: TGTGCCTGGACCCTTCAAGTGGGGGATACGCAGTATTTT. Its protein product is CAWTLQVGDTQYF.

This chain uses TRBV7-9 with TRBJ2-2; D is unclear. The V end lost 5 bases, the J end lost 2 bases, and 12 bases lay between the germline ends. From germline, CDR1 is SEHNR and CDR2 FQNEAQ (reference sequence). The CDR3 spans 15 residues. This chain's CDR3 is CASSTRTVNTGELFF. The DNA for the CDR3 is TGTGCCAGCAGCACTCGGACGGTCAACACCGGGGAGCTGTTTTTT.

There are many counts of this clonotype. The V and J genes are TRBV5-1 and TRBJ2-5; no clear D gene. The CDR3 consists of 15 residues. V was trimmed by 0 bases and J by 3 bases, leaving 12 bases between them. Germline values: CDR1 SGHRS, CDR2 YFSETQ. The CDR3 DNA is TGCGCCAGCAGCTTGGCCGGGCACCCTGAAGAGACCCAGTACTTC. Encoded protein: CASSLAGHPEETQYF.

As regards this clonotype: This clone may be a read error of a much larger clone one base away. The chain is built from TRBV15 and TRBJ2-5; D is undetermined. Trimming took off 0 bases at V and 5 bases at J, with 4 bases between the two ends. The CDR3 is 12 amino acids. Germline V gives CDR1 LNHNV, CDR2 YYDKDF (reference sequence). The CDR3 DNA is TGTGCCACCAGCAGAGATATGGAGACCCAGTACTTC. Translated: CATSRDMETQYF.

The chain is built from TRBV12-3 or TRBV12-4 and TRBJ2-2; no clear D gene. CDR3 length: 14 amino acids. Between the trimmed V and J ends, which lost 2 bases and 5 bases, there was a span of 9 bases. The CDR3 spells CASSLSALTGELFF. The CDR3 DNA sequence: TGTGCCAGCAGTTTAAGTGCCCTGACCGGGGAGCTGTTTTTT.

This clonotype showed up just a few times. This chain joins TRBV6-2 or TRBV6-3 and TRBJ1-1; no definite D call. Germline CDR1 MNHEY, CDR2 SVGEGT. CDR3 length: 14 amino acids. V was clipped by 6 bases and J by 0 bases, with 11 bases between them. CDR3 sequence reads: CASSVNGLNTEAFF. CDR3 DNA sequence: TGTGCCAGCAGCGTAAACGGGTTGAACACTGAAGCTTTCTTT.